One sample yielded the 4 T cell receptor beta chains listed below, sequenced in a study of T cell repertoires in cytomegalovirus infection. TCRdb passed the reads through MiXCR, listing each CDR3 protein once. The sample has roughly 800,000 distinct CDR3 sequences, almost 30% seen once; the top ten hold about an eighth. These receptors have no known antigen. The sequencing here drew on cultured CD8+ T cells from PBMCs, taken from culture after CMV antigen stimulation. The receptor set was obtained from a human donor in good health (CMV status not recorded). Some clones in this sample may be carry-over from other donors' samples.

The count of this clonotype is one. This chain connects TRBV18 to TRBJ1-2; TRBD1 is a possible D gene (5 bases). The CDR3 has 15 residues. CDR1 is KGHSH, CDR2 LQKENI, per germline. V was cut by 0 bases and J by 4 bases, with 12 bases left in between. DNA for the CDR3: TGTGCCAGCTCACCACCGGGGCCCCGAGGCTATGGCTACACCTTC. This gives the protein CASSPPGPRGYGYTF.

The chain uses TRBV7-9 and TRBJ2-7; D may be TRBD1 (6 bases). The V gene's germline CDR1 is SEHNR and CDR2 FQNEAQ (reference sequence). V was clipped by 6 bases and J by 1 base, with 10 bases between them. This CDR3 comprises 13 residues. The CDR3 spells CASRGGRSYEQYF. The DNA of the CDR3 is TGTGCCAGCAGAGGGGGAAGGTCCTACGAGCAGTACTTC.

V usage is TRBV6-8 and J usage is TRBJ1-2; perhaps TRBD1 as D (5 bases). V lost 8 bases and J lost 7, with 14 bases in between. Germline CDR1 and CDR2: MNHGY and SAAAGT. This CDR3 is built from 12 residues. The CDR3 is CASWKGSGGYTF. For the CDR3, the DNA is TGTGCCAGCTGGAAGGGGAGTGGTGGCTACACCTTC.

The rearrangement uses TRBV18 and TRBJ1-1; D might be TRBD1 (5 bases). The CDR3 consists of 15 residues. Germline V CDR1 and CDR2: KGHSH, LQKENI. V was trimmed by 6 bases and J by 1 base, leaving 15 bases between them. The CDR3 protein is CASSRTSWKNTEAFF. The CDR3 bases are TGTGCCAGCTCGCGGACATCCTGGAAGAACACTGAAGCTTTCTTT. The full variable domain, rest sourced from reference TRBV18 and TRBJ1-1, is NAGVMQNPRHLVRRRGQEARLRCSPMKGHSHVYWYRQLPEEGLKFMVYLQKENIIDESGMPKERFSAEFPKEGPSILRIQQVVRGDSAAYFCASSRTSWKNTEAFFGQGTRLTVV.